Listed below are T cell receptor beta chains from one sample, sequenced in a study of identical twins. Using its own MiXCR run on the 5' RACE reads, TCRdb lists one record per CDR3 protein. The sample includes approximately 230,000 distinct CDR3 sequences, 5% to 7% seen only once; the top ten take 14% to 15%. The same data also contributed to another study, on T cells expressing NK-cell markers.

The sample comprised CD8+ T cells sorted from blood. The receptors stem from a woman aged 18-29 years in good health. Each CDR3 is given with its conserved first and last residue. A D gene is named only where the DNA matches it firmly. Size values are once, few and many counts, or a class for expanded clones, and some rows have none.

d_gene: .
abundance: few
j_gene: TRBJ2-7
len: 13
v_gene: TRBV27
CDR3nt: TGTGCCAGCAGTTTAAGTCCCGCTTACGAGCAGTACTTC
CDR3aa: CASSLSPAYEQYF

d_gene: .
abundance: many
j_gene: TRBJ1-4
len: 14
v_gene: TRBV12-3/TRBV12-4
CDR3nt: TGTGCCAGCAGTTTAGCTAACACCGGTGAAAAACTGTTTTTT
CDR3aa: CASSLANTGEKLFF

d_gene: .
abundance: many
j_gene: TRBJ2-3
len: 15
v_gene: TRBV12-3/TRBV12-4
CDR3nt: TGTGCCAGCACGGGGACACTTTATGGGGCAGATACGCAGTATTTT
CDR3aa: CASTGTLYGADTQYF

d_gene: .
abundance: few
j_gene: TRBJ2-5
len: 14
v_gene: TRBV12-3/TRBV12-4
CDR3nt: TGTGCCAGCAGTAGCAGTATCGGTAAAGAGACCCAGTACTTC
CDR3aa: CASSSSIGKETQYF

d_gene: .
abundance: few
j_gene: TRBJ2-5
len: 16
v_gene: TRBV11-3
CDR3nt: TGTGCCAGCAGCTTAGCTACAACTTCGTACCAAGAGACCCAGTACTTC
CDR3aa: CASSLATTSYQETQYF

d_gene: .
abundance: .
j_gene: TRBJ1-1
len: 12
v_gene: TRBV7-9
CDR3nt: TGTGCCAGCAGCAACAAAAAGACTGAAGCTTTCTTT
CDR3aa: CASSNKKTEAFF

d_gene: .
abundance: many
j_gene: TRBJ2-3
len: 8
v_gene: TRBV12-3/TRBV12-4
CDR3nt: TGTGCCAGCAGTTTGGTGTATTTT
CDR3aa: CASSLVYF

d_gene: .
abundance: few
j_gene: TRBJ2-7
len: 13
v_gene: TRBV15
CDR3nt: TGTGCCACCAGCAGTAGGAAAAACTACGAGCAGTACTTC
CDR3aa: CATSSRKNYEQYF

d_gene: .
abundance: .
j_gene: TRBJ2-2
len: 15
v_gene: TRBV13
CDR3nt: TGTGCCAGCAGCTCACCAACCTTAAACACCGGGGAGCTGTTTTTT
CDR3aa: CASSSPTLNTGELFF

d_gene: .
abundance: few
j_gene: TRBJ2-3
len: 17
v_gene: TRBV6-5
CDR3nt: TGTGCCAGCAGTTACTCGGGGGCAGCTCCTAGCACAGATACGCAGTATTTT
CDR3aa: CASSYSGAAPSTDTQYF

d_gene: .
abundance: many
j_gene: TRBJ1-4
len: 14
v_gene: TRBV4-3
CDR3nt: TGCGCCAGCAGGGGGGCCAGCGACGTGGAAAAACTGTTTTTT
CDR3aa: CASRGASDVEKLFF

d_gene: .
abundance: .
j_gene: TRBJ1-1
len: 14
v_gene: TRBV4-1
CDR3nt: TGCGCCAGCAGCCAAGGACAGGAGAACACTGAAGCTTTCTTT
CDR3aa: CASSQGQENTEAFF

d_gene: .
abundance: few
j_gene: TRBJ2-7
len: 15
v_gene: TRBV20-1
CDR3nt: TGCAGTGCTAAGGCCGGAGGGGGGAACGGCAACGAGCAGTACTTC
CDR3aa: CSAKAGGGNGNEQYF

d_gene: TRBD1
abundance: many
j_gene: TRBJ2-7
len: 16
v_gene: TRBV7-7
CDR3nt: TGTGCCAGCAGCTTAGTAGCCTCCGGGACAGGGAGCGAGCAGTACTTC
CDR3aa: CASSLVASGTGSEQYF

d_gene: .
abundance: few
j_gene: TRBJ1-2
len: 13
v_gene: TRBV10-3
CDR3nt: TGTGCCATCAAAGTCGTGTTTCGTAGTCTCTACACCTTC
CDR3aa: CAIKVVFRSLYTF

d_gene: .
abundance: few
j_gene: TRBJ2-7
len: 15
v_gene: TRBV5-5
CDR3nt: TGTGCCAGCAGCTTGCTACAGGGTCTGTCCTACGAGCAGTACTTC
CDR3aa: CASSLLQGLSYEQYF

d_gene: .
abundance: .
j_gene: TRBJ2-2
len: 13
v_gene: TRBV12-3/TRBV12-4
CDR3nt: TGTGCCAGCAGTTTTTTGGGGTACCGGGAGCTGTTTTTT
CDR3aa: CASSFLGYRELFF

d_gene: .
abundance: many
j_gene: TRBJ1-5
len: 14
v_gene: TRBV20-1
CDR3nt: TGCAGTGCTAGAGATGAGCAGATCAATCAGCCCCAGCATTTT
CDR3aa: CSARDEQINQPQHF

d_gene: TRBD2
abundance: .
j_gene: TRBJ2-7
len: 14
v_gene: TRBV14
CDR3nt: TGTGCCAGCAGCCAGTGGACTAGCGGCTACGAGCAGTACTTC
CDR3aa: CASSQWTSGYEQYF

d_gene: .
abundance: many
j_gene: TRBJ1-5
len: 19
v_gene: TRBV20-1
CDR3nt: TGCAGTGCTGGATCTAGACAGGCTTGGGTCCTGTGTAGCAATCAGCCCCAGCATTTT
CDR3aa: CSAGSRQAWVLCSNQPQHF

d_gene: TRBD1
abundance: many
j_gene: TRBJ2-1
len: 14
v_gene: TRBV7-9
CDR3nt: TGTGCCAGCAGCTCGACAGGGGCTCCCAATGAGCAGTTCTTC
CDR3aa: CASSSTGAPNEQFF

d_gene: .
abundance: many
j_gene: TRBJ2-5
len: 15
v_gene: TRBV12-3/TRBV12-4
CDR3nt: TGTGCCAGCAGCTGGATACCGGGGTCTCAAGAGACCCAGTACTTC
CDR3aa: CASSWIPGSQETQYF

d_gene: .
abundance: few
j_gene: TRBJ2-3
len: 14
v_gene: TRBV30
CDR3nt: TGTGCCTGGAGTGTACTCGGTAGCACAGATACGCAGTATTTT
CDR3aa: CAWSVLGSTDTQYF

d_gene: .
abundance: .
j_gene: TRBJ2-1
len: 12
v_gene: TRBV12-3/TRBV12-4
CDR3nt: TGTGCCAGCACCCCTACGACAAATGAGCAGTTCTTC
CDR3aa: CASTPTTNEQFF

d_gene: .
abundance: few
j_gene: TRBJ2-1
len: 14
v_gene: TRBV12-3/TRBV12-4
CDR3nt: TGTGCCAGCAGTCAGGGGTTGCCCTACAATGAGCAGTTCTTC
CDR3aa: CASSQGLPYNEQFF

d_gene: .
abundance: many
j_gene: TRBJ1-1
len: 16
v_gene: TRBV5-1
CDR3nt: TGCGCCAGCAGCTTGGATCTACCGGGACGGGGGAGTGAAGCTTTCTTT
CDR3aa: CASSLDLPGRGSEAFF

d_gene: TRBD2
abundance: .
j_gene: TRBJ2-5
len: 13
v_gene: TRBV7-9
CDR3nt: TGTGCCAGCAGCCCCAAGCGGGGAATCCGGGGTGACTTC
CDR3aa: CASSPKRGIRGDF

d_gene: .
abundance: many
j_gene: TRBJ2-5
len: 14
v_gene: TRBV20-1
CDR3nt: TGCAGTGCTAGACCTACAGGACAGCAAGAGACCCAGTACTTC
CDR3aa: CSARPTGQQETQYF

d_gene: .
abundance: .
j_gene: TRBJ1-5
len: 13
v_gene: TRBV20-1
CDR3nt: TGCAGTGCGGAAGACGGGACTTATCAGCCCCAGCATTTT
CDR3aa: CSAEDGTYQPQHF

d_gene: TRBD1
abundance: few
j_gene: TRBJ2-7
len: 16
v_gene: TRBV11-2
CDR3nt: TGTGCCAGCAGCTTGGACACAGGGGGAGGATCTTCCGAGCAGTACTTC
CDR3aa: CASSLDTGGGSSEQYF